The 8 T cell receptor beta chains below were found in one sample sequenced in a study of vaccination effects on CD4 cells after COVID-19. For these receptors, no antigen is known. Sequencing was preceded by expansion of antigen-specific CD4+ T cells with viral peptide pools in the ViraFEST assay. Around day 10 of culture, CD4+ T cells were separated out. It was two doses of either the BNT162b2 or mRNA-1273 vaccine that participants received. TCRdb's copy holds only in-frame clones and misses some; the assay was immunoSEQ multiplex PCR. The profile covers about 61,000 clones, with about 80% appearing a single time and roughly 1.2% taken by the ten largest. The sample in question was CD4+ T cells from PBMCs cultured with HCoV-229E spike peptides, obtained after COVID-19 vaccination. Source of these receptors: a human donor who received a COVID-19 vaccine.

The chain couples TRBV30 to TRBJ1-1; the D is unclear. The CDR3 is 13 residues long. Trimming removed 0 bases at V and 0 bases at J, with 5 bases between. The germline gives CDR1 GTSNPN, CDR2 SVGIG (reference sequence). The CDR3 region is CAWSVLMNTEAFF. The CDR3 region has the DNA TGTGCCTGGAGTGTACTGATGAACACTGAAGCTTTCTTT.

This clone occurred a few times. The chain couples TRBV21-1 to TRBJ1-5; no check of the table's D call, TRBD1, against the DNA was made. TRBV21-1 is noted as a pseudogene. This CDR3 contains 13 residues. The chain's CDR3 is CARDDRGHQPQHF. The CDR3 nucleotides are TGTGCCAGGGATGACAGGGGCCATCAGCCCCAGCATTTT.

This clone was observed once. V gene TRBV4-1 combines with J gene TRBJ2-7, with 9 bases aligning to TRBD2. The CDR3 covers 16 residues. The V segment lost 0 bases and the J segment 3 bases; nucleotides outside the gene matches: 6. The germline gives CDR1 MGHRA, CDR2 YSYEKL. CDR3 region: CASSQEPGLAFYEQYV. As DNA, the CDR3 is TGCGCCAGCAGCCAAGAGCCGGGACTAGCCTTCTACGAGCAGTACGTC.

The chain combines TRBV18 with TRBJ2-3; 7 nucleotides line up with TRBD2. Trimming at V came to 4 bases and at J to 2 bases, leaving 6 bases not matched to a gene. The germline V gene encodes CDR1 KGHSH and CDR2 LQKENI. The CDR3 has 15 residues. The CDR3, as DNA: TGTGCCAGCTCACTGTGGGGGGGAGCCACAGATACGCAGTATTTT. Translating gives CASSLWGGATDTQYF.

The chain couples TRBV7-9 to TRBJ2-1; D is uncertain. Deletions cut 4 bases from V and 8 bases from J, with 12 bases between. Germline CDR1 is SEHNR and CDR2 is FQNEAQ (reference sequence). The CDR3 spans 13 residues. In DNA form, the CDR3 reads TGTGCCAGCAGCTCAAAACTATGGGATGAGCAGTTCTTC. This translates into CASSSKLWDEQFF.

The chain recombines TRBV6-1 with TRBJ1-2; 8 bases map to TRBD1. With V trimmed by 3 bases and J by 3 bases, 6 bases remained unmatched. Germline assignment: CDR1 MNHNS and CDR2 SASEGT. The length of the CDR3 is 15 residues. The CDR3 sequence: CASSETGASYYGYTF. The DNA of the CDR3 is TGTGCCAGCAGTGAGACAGGGGCCTCTTACTATGGCTACACCTTC.

This clone was seen more than once but under ten times. V is TRBV5-1 and J is TRBJ2-6; no definite D call. Germline V lookup: CDR1 SGHRS, CDR2 YFSETQ. The V end was cut by 1 base, the J end by 4 bases, with 6 bases between. The CDR3 covers 14 residues. CDR3: CASSLTDGANVLTF. The CDR3 nucleotides are TGCGCCAGCAGCTTGACAGACGGGGCCAACGTCCTGACTTTC.

The rearrangement uses TRBV5-1 and TRBJ1-3; 7 positions agree with TRBD1. J lost 2 bases, V lost 4 bases, and 6 bases had no gene match. The CDR3 is made up of 15 amino acids. From germline, CDR1 is SGHRS and CDR2 YFSETQ. Written as DNA, the CDR3 is TGCGCCAGCAGCACAGGGACAGTTACTGGAAACACCATATATTTT. Protein: CASSTGTVTGNTIYF.